The 12 T cell receptor beta chains reported below all come from one sample, sequenced in a study of T cells in Graves' hyperthyroidism and ophthalmopathy. The source material, RNA transcripts, was used to amplify TCR beta CDR3 regions. First-round RT-PCR with HTBI primers amplified the TCR CDR3 region. TCRdb used MiXCR to reprocess the multiplex PCR reads, holding one entry per CDR3 protein. The sample has roughly 100,000 distinct CDR3 sequences, less than 55% seen once. Sequenced sample: blood. These receptors were collected from a man aged 40-55 years with Graves' hyperthyroidism.

This clonotype was recorded many times. The V and J genes are TRBV10-1 and TRBJ2-7, with 10 bases identical to TRBD1. The germline gives CDR1 WNHNN, CDR2 SYGVQD (reference sequence). The CDR3 sequence is 15 residues long. J gave up 8 bases and V 3 bases, and 10 bases lay outside the gene matches. CDR3 region: CASSDAPGDRGKQYF. CDR3 DNA sequence: TGCGCCAGCAGTGACGCCCCGGGGGACAGGGGCAAGCAGTACTTC.

The gene calls are TRBV15 and TRBJ2-4; D remains ambiguous. Trimming took off 8 bases at V and 5 bases at J, with 13 bases between the two ends. Germline V CDR1 and CDR2: LNHNV, YYDKDF (reference sequence). The CDR3 consists of 13 residues. Here the CDR3 DNA reads TGTGCCACCTCGCCGGATTGGGAAAACATTCAGTACTTC. Translated, it gives CATSPDWENIQYF. The variable domain in full, with the rest retrieved from reference TRBV15 and TRBJ2-4, is DAMVIQNPRYQVTQFGKPVTLSCSQTLNHNVMYWYQQKSSQAPKLLFHYYDKDFNNEADTPDNFQSRRPNTSFCFLDIRSPGLGDTAMYLCATSPDWENIQYFGAGTRLSVL.

The chain carries TRBV2 and TRBJ1-2, with TRBD1 as a possible D gene (6 bases). The CDR3 consists of 14 residues. Germline CDR1 is SNHLY and CDR2 is FYNNEI. The V end lost 10 bases, the J end lost 2 bases, and 17 bases lay between the germline ends. CDR3: CATEDKGGNYGYTF. DNA of the CDR3: TGTGCCACAGAAGATAAAGGGGGAAACTATGGCTACACCTTC.

In its sample, this clonotype was seen many times. The V and J genes are TRBV20-1 and TRBJ2-1; D uncertain. This CDR3 has 15 amino acids. CDR1 is DFQATT and CDR2 is SNEGSKA in the germline V gene (reference sequence). V was shortened by 2 bases and J by 1 base, with 12 bases between the two germline ends. The CDR3 DNA is TGCAGTGCTAGATTTAGCTCGCGGTCCTACAATGAGCAGTTCTTC. Translation gives CSARFSSRSYNEQFF.

A note on this clonotype: The junction shows a germline mismatch at one end, possibly a read error. The chain couples TRBV7-3 to TRBJ2-7; D uncertain. The J call is uncertain, as TRBJ2-1 better fits the DNA end. The CDR3 spans 12 residues. Germline CDR1 is SGHTA and CDR2 is FQGTGA. This CDR3 is CVSSLVHNGQFF. For the CDR3, the DNA is TGTGTCAGCAGCTTAGTACACAATGGGCAGTTCTTC.

Worth noting for this clonotype: The conserved closing phenylalanine or tryptophan is absent in this CDR3, likely reflecting a read error. The limits of the CDR3 on the DNA are not certain, so only TCRdb's listed CDR3 is given. The chain couples TRBV7-9 to TRBJ2-7; the listed D gene, TRBD2, was not tested against the DNA. A total of 10 residues make up the CDR3, ends included. CDR1 is SEHNR, CDR2 FQNEAQ, per germline (reference sequence). The CDR3: CASSSREGLI.

This clonotype was seen repeatedly, ten times or more. The V call is TRBV7-9, the J call TRBJ1-1; no definite D call. Trimming took off 0 bases at V and 2 bases at J, with 13 bases between the two ends. Looked up from germline, CDR1 is SEHNR and CDR2 is FQNEAQ (reference sequence). The CDR3 runs 16 residues. The CDR3 reads CASSLARAGSNTEAFF. The CDR3 DNA reads TGTGCCAGCAGCTTAGCGCGGGCAGGTTCCAACACTGAAGCTTTCTTT.

This clonotype came up many times. As DNA, the CDR3 is TGTGCCAGTAGTATTACGGGGAAAGTTTATAGCGAGCAGTACTTC. Amino acids: CASSITGKVYSEQYF. V and J are TRBV19 and TRBJ2-7; D possibly corresponds to TRBD2 (5 bases). Germline V lookup: CDR1 LNHDA, CDR2 SQIVND (reference sequence). V shed 3 bases and J shed 6 bases, with 18 bases lying between them. The CDR3 covers 15 residues.

The chain is built from TRBV20-1 and TRBJ2-3, with D perhaps given as TRBD1 or TRBD2 (5 bases each). The CDR3 length is 15 residues. V lost 6 bases and J 1 base, leaving 17 bases between the germline ends. Germline V gene lookup returns CDR1 DFQATT and CDR2 SNEGSKA (reference sequence). The CDR3 loop is CSASRDVAGTDTQYF. The CDR3 nucleotides read TGCAGTGCCAGCAGGGACGTGGCGGGCACAGATACGCAGTATTTT.

This clonotype was counted between two and nine times. The V and J genes are TRBV28 and TRBJ2-3, with TRBD2 matching 7 bases. CDR1 and CDR2 from the germline V gene are MDHEN and SYDVKM. V gave up 2 bases and J gave up 8 bases; unmatched junction bases: 7. The CDR3 sequence is 14 residues long. For the CDR3, the DNA is TGTGCCAGCAGTTTACTAGCGGCCCAGGGTACGCAGTATTTT. Protein product: CASSLLAAQGTQYF.

The chain has TRBV10-2 and TRBJ2-1; TRBD1 or TRBD2 may be the D gene (5 bases each). Germline V lookup: CDR1 WSHSY, CDR2 SAAADI. With 8 bases removed from V and 4 bases from J, the gap between germline ends came to 9 bases. The CDR3 is 12 residues long. In DNA form, the CDR3 reads TGCGCCAGCCGGGACGGATACAATGAGCAGTTCTTC. Its protein is CASRDGYNEQFF.

A remark on this clonotype: This CDR3 fails to terminate in the conserved phenylalanine or tryptophan, so it likely reflects a read error. The J gene is TRBJ2-1, the V gene TRBV2; D not resolved. The CDR3 totals 15 residues. The germline V gene encodes CDR1 SNHLY and CDR2 FYNNEI. With 6 bases removed from V and 1 base from J, the gap between germline ends came to 13 bases. Here the CDR3 reads CASRQRNESYNEQFL. CDR3 coding DNA: TGTGCCAGCAGGCAGAGAAACGAATCCTACAATGAGCAGTTCTTG.